This T cell receptor beta chain was identified in a study of blood T cells in healthy people across ages (dated by TCRdb to the mid-2010s). Describing the broader study: Template switching captured roughly one uniquely barcoded TCR beta cDNA molecule per two T cells in model experiments. Using deep sequencing normalized with unique cDNA molecular identifiers, the study measured how TCR beta repertoire diversity changes with age. The donors were divided into four age groups: young (average approximately 16 years), middle-aged (about 40), aged (roughly 60) and long-lived (nearly 85). To avoid experimental bias, donors of different ages were randomly spread across the sequencing lanes. Two additional independent replicas of 1 million unique cDNA reads from the same blood draw were analyzed for two donors (one aged 18 to 30 and one aged 80 or older).

Systemically healthy Caucasian individuals from Russia, about 38 in total and aged roughly 6 to 100 years, were included as donors. Ten milliliters of peripheral blood were drawn from each donor into EDTA-treated Vacutainer tubes. Ficoll-Paque density-gradient centrifugation was used to isolate PBMCs, with at least 6 million per sample. Total RNA was extracted from PBMCs with Trizol reagent, with at least 5.5 micrograms obtained per sample. The percentages of naive CD45RAhigh/CD27high T cells were determined by flow cytometry on a PBMC aliquot from every donor. General findings and caveats noted by the study authors: The CMV infection status of donors was not known, potentially confounding age-related changes in expanded clonotypes. Compared with the aged group, the long-lived group had more naive CD4+ T cells, fewer expanded clones and increased TCR diversity, suggesting age selection. Conclusive comparison of naive and antigen-experienced compartments was prevented by the profiling of bulk unsorted PBMCs. There was a strong correlation between observed TCR beta diversity and the percentage of naive T cells measured by flow cytometry. Estimates of total diversity based on one million sequenced T cells were regarded as lower bounds and as underestimates. As age increased, observed TCR beta diversity per million T cells dropped in a roughly linear way, and a significant reduction was already evident by age around 41.

The library was produced with 5' RACE. For sequencing, an Illumina HiSeq 2500 was employed. The second PCR ran for roughly 7 to 11 cycles and used a J-beta primer mix along with a sample-barcoded 5' primer. A template-switch 5' adaptor carrying 12 random nucleotides introduced a unique molecular identifier onto each TCR beta cDNA molecule. At least 2.5 million CDR3-containing paired-end reads were obtained from each sample. First-strand cDNA synthesis was performed from all RNA using the Mint cDNA synthesis kit, with priming by a TRBC-specific oligonucleotide. All cDNA was treated with uracil-DNA glycosylase and then went through a first 18-cycle PCR with the universal primers M1SS and BC2_uni_R. The source study handled its data this way. For normalization, 1 million high-quality reads, each with a distinct molecular identifier, were randomly selected from each sample. Instead of being binned into consensus sequences, reads that shared molecular identifiers were thrown out. CDR3 identification, clonotype clustering and error correction used MiTCR with a Q25 quality threshold and the strictest error-elimination algorithm. A nonparametric unseen species model using Euler transformation provided a lower-bound estimate of total TCR beta diversity. TCRdb reprocessed the public reads (quality trimming at Q25 with fastp, clone calling with MiXCR) and kept in-frame beta chains. Duplicate CDR3 protein sequences are folded into a single record with the most common DNA and genes. V and J calls and clone size were set by TCRdb, not the authors. A total of about 1.4 million distinct CDR3 sequences appear in this sample, 59% of them only once. The ten largest clones take up about 6.3% of the sample.

In regard to this clonotype: No antigen is known for it. Within one base of it there is no much larger clone, and no base qualities were kept.

This sequence was found in a young man in good health. The sequenced sample was blood.

The CDR3 in this case is CASSQLDGNNEQFF. The bases read TGTGCCAGCAGCCAACTGGACGGTAACAATGAGCAGTTCTTC. The V gene is TRBV3-1 and the J gene is TRBJ2-1; the D gene is unclear. The germline V gene (reference sequence) sets CDR1 to LGHDT and CDR2 to YNNKEL. The CDR3 spans 14 residues, from the cysteine through the phenylalanine. Left in the record is the CDR3 DNA by itself, 42 bases read in frame from the first base. V loses 2 bases, J loses 5 bases, and the germline ends lie 10 bases apart.